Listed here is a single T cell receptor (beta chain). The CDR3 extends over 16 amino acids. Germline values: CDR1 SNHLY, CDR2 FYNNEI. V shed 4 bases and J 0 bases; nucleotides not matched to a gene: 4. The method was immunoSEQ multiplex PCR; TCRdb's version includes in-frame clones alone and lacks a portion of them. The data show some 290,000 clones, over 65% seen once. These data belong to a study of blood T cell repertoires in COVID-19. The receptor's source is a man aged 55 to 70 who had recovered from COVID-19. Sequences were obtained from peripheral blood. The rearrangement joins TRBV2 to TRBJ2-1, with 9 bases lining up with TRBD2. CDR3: CASSAWTSASYNEQFF. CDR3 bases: TGTGCCAGCAGTGCCTGGACTAGCGCCTCCTACAATGAGCAGTTCTTC.